This record concerns one T cell receptor beta chain sequence. This sample is drawn from a study of T cell responses to AZD1222 COVID-19 vaccine. Second doses were pooled across both intervals (about 4 or about 12 weeks). From germline, CDR1 is SGHVS and CDR2 FQNEAQ. Trimming took 4 bases from V and 5 from J, leaving 10 bases between them. The CDR3 covers 13 residues. The protocol was immunoSEQ multiplex PCR, while the TCRdb copy is restricted to in-frame clones and leaves out a portion. This table holds around 44,000 clones, just over 85% found once. Sequencing used peripheral blood, obtained 28 days after the second AZD1222 dose. The chain has TRBV7-8 and TRBJ2-3; no reliable D call. The receptor was isolated from an adult who received the AZD1222 COVID-19 vaccine. The CDR3 DNA reads as TGTGCCAGCAGCTCCCCGTCCAGAGATACGCAGTATTTT. This translates into CASSSPSRDTQYF.